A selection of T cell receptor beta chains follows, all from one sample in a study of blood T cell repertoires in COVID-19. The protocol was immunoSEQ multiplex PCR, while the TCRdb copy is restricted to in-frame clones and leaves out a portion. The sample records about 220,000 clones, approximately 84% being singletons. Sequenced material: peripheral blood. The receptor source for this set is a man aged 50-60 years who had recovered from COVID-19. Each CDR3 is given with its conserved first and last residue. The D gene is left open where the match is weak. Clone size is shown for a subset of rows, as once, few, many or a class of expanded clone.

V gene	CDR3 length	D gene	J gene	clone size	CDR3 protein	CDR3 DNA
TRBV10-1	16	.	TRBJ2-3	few	CASSDSGVGRTDTQYF	TGCGCCAGCAGTGACTCCGGAGTTGGTCGAACAGATACGCAGTATTTT
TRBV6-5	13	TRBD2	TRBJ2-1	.	CASSRTRLDEQFF	TGTGCCAGCAGTCGGACTAGACTGGATGAGCAGTTCTTC
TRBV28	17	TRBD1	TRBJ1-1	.	CASSLGTGIVQGTEAFF	TGTGCCAGCAGTTTAGGGACAGGAATAGTTCAAGGCACTGAAGCTTTCTTT
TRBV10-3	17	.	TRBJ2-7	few	CAISEFKTQGSMVEQYF	TGTGCCATCAGTGAATTTAAGACCCAGGGTTCCATGGTCGAGCAGTACTTC
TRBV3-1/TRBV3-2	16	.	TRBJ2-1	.	CASSQGGIGSYNEQFF	TGTGCCAGCAGCCAAGGCGGGATCGGCTCCTACAATGAGCAGTTCTTC
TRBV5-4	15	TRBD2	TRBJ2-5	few	CASSFPSGDEETQYF	TGTGCCAGCAGCTTTCCTAGCGGGGACGAAGAGACCCAGTACTTC
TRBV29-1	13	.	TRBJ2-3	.	CSVAPGSTDTQYF	TGCAGCGTTGCCCCAGGATCCACAGATACGCAGTATTTT
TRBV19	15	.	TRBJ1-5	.	CASSISGGSNQPQHF	TGTGCCAGTAGTATTTCTGGGGGCAGCAATCAGCCCCAGCATTTT
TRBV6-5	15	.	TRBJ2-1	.	CASSYSTYGGNEQFF	TGTGCCAGCAGTTACTCCACTTACGGGGGAAATGAGCAGTTCTTC
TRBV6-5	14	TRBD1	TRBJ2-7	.	CASRRGTGTYEQYF	TGTGCCAGCCGGCGGGGGACAGGGACTTACGAGCAGTACTTC
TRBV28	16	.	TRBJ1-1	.	CASSAYSVGVNTEAFF	TGTGCCAGCAGTGCATACTCTGTCGGGGTGAACACTGAAGCTTTCTTT
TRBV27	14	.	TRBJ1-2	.	CASSFDQGRYGYTF	TGTGCCAGCAGTTTTGATCAGGGAAGATATGGCTACACCTTC
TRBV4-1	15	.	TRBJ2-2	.	CASSQGVGGTGELFF	TGCGCCAGCAGCCAAGGGGTCGGCGGCACCGGGGAGCTGTTTTTT
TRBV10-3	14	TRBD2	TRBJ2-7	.	CAISESAGVYEQYF	TGTGCCATCAGTGAGTCGGCGGGGGTCTACGAGCAGTACTTC
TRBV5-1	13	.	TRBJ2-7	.	CASSWTTGDEQYF	TGCGCCAGCAGCTGGACTACCGGGGACGAGCAGTACTTC
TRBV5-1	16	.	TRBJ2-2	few	CASSLEWTRGSGELFF	TGCGCCAGCAGCTTGGAATGGACCAGAGGGTCCGGGGAGCTGTTTTTT
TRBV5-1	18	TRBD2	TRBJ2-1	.	CASSMGPGGAGGFNEQFF	TGCGCCAGCAGCATGGGGCCGGGAGGGGCGGGAGGTTTCAATGAGCAGTTCTTC
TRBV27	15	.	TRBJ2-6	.	CASSSQGTGANVLTF	TGTGCCAGCAGTTCACAGGGTACTGGGGCCAACGTCCTGACTTTC
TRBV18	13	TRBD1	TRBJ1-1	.	CASSPTSRQGAFF	TGTGCCAGCTCACCTACCTCTCGACAGGGGGCTTTCTTT
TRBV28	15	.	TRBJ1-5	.	CASSPRLGRNQPQHF	TGTGCCAGCAGTCCCAGACTCGGGAGGAATCAGCCCCAGCATTTT
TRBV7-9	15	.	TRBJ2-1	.	CASSFMGASYNEQFF	TGTGCCAGCAGCTTTATGGGGGCGTCCTACAATGAGCAGTTCTTC
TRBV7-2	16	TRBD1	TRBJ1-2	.	CASSTSTMTGNYGYTF	TGTGCCAGCAGCACCTCCACCATGACAGGGAACTATGGCTACACCTTC
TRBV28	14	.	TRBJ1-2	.	CASSPPEGNYGYTF	TGTGCCAGCAGCCCCCCGGAGGGCAACTATGGCTACACCTTC
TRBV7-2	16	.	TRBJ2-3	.	CASSAFRGLSADTQYF	TGTGCCAGCAGCGCCTTCAGGGGTCTCTCGGCAGATACGCAGTATTTT
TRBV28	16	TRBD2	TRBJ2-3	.	CASSLLTSGSTDTQYF	TGTGCCAGCAGTTTACTGACTAGCGGAAGCACAGATACGCAGTATTTT
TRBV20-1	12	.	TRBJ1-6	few	CSASSRNSPLHF	TGCAGTGCTAGTTCTCGGAATTCACCCCTCCACTTT
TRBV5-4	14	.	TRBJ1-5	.	CASSLSGSNQPQHF	TGTGCCAGCAGCTTATCAGGGAGCAATCAGCCCCAGCATTTT
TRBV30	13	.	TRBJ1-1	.	CAWSVRGGTEAFF	TGTGCCTGGAGTGTAAGAGGGGGCACTGAAGCTTTCTTT
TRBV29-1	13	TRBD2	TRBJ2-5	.	CSVEREGLETQYF	TGCAGCGTTGAGCGGGAGGGCCTGGAGACCCAGTACTTC
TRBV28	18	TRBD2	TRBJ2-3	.	CASSTIGLAGGPVDTQYF	TGTGCCAGCAGTACTATCGGACTAGCGGGAGGGCCGGTAGATACGCAGTATTTT
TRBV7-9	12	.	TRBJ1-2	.	CASSQEVYGYTF	TGTGCCAGCAGCCAGGAGGTCTATGGCTACACCTTC
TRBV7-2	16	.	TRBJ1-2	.	CASSLAVSGGSYGYTF	TGTGCCAGCAGCTTAGCCGTCTCGGGGGGCTCGTATGGCTACACCTTC
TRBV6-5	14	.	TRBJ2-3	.	CASSGIRSTDTQYF	TGTGCCAGCAGCGGGATAAGGAGCACAGATACGCAGTATTTT
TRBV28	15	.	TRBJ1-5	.	CASSSQGAGNQPQHF	TGTGCCAGCAGTTCTCAGGGCGCGGGCAATCAGCCCCAGCATTTT
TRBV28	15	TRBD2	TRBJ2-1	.	CASSLPRTSGNEQFF	TGTGCCAGCAGTTTACCTAGGACTAGCGGGAATGAGCAGTTCTTC
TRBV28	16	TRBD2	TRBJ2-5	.	CASSLASGSRLETQYF	TGTGCCAGCAGTTTGGCTAGCGGGAGTCGATTGGAGACCCAGTACTTC
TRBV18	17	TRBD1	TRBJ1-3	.	CASSPRQGQSSGNTIYF	TGTGCCAGCTCCCCGAGACAGGGCCAAAGCTCTGGAAACACCATATATTTT
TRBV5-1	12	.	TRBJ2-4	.	CASMGVKNIQYF	TGCGCCAGCATGGGAGTCAAAAACATTCAGTACTTC
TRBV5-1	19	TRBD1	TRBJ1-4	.	CASSLRRQGAVQTEEKLFF	TGCGCCAGCAGCTTGCGACGACAGGGGGCGGTACAGACGGAAGAAAAACTGTTTTTT
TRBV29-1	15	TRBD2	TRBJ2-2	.	CSVGGTSGMKGELFF	TGCAGCGTTGGGGGGACTAGCGGCATGAAGGGGGAGCTGTTTTTT
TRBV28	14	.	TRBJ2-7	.	CASSNERSSYEQYF	TGTGCCAGCAGTAACGAGCGGAGCTCCTACGAGCAGTACTTC
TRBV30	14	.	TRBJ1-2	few	CAWSVGRGSYGYTF	TGTGCCTGGAGTGTAGGCAGGGGATCATATGGCTACACCTTC
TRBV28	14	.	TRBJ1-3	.	CASSREGTGNTIYF	TGTGCCAGCAGTCGGGAGGGGACTGGAAACACCATATATTTT
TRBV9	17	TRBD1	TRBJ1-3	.	CASSAGQGAVSGNTIYF	TGTGCCAGCAGCGCGGGACAGGGCGCGGTTTCTGGAAACACCATATATTTT
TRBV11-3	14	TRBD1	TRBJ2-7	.	CASSSPGQGYEQYF	TGTGCCAGCTCATCTCCGGGACAGGGCTACGAGCAGTACTTC
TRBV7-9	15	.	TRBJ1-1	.	CASSFNGGRNTEAFF	TGTGCCAGCAGCTTTAACGGAGGGAGGAACACTGAAGCTTTCTTT
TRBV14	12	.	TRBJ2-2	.	CASAGNTGELFF	TGTGCCAGCGCGGGGAACACCGGGGAGCTGTTTTTT
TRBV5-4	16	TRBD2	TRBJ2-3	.	CASSRAGTSPGDTQYF	TGTGCCAGCAGCAGGGCCGGGACTAGCCCGGGCGATACGCAGTATTTT
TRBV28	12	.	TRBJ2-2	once	CASRRNTGELFF	TGTGCCAGCAGGCGGAACACCGGGGAGCTGTTTTTT
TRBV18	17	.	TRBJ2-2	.	CASSLFLTGRNTGELFF	TGTGCCAGCTCACTCTTCCTAACGGGGAGGAACACCGGGGAGCTGTTTTTT
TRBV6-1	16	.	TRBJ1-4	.	CASSVGEFSTNEKLFF	TGTGCCAGCAGTGTTGGGGAGTTCTCAACTAATGAAAAACTGTTTTTT
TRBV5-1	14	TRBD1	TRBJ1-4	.	CASSWDSSNEKLFF	TGCGCCAGCAGCTGGGACAGTAGTAATGAAAAACTGTTTTTT
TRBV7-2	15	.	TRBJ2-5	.	CASSLLTGTQETQYF	TGTGCCAGCAGCTTACTTACTGGGACACAAGAGACCCAGTACTTC